This T cell receptor (beta chain) was profiled in a study of blood T cell repertoires in COVID-19. Study information: The study drew acute and convalescent COVID-19 samples from the United States, Italy and Spain. T cells, B-cell-depleted T cells, or PBMCs provided the cDNA or gDNA that served as material.

The assay was immunoSEQ multiplex PCR, and TCRdb's table has in-frame clones only and misses some. Of about 150,000 clones listed, over 65% are singletons. The specimen was PBMCs or T cells enriched from blood (not recorded which). The TCR originated in a woman between 50 and 59 years old who had recovered from COVID-19.

The CDR3 here is CASSQEVGGRLDEQFF. In DNA, the CDR3 is TGTGCCAGCAGCCAAGAGGTGGGGGGGCGCTTAGATGAGCAGTTCTTC. The rearrangement joins TRBV4-2 to TRBJ2-1, with D tentatively TRBD2 (7 bases). Trimming left V 0 bases short and J 8 bases short, with 17 bases between. Germline V gives CDR1 LGHNA, CDR2 YNFKEQ. This CDR3 spans 16 amino acids.